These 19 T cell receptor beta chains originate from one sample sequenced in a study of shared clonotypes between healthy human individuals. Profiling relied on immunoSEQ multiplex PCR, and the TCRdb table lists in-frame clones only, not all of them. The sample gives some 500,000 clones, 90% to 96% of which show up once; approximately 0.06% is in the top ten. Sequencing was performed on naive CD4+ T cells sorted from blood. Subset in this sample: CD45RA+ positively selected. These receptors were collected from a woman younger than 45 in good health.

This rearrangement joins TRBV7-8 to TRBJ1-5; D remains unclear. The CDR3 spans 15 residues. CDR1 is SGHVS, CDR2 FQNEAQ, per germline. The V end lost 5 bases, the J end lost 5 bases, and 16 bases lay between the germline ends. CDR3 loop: CASSRTLGGYQPQHF. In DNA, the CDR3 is TGTGCCAGCAGCCGGACCTTGGGTGGCTATCAGCCCCAGCATTTT.

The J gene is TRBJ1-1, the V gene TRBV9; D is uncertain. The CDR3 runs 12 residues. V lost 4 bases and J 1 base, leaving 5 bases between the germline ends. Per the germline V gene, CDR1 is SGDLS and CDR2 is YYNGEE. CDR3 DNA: TGTGCCAGCAGCCCCCGGAACACTGAAGCTTTCTTT. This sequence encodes CASSPRNTEAFF.

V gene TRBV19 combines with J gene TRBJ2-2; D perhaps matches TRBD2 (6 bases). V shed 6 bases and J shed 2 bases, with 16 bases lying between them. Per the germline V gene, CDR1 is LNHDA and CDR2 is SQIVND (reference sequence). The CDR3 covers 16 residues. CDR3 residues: CASRISGGANTGELFF. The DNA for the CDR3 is TGTGCCAGTAGAATCTCGGGCGGGGCCAACACCGGGGAGCTGTTTTTT. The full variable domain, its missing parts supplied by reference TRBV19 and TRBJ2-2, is DGGITQSPKYLFRKEGQNVTLSCEQNLNHDAMYWYRQDPGQGLRLIYYSQIVNDFQKGDIAEGYSVSREKKESFPLTVTSAQKNPTAFYLCASRISGGANTGELFFGEGSRLTVL.

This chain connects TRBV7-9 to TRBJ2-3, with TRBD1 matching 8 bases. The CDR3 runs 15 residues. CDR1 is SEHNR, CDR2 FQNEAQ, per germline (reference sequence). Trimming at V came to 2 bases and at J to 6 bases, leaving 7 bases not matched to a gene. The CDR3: CASSLSGTGWDTQYF. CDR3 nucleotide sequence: TGTGCCAGCAGCTTATCCGGGACAGGTTGGGATACGCAGTATTTT. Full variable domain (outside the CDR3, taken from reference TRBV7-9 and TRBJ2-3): DTGVSQNPRHKITKRGQNVTFRCDPISEHNRLYWYRQTLGQGPEFLTYFQNEAQLEKSRLLSDRFSAERPKGSFSTLEIQRTEQGDSAMYLCASSLSGTGWDTQYFGPGTRLTVL.

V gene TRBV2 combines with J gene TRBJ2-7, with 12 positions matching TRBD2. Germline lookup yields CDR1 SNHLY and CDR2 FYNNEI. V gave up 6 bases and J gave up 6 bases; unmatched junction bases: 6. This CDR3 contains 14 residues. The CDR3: CASRRTSGIAEQYF. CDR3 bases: TGTGCCAGCAGGCGGACTAGCGGGATCGCCGAGCAGTACTTC.

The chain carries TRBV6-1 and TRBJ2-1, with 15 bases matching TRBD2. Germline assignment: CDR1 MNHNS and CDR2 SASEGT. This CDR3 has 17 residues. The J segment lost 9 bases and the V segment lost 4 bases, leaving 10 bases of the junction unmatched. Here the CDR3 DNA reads TGTGCCAGCAGTGTTTCTGGACTAGCGGGAGGGCTCAGTGAGCAGTTCTTC. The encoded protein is CASSVSGLAGGLSEQFF.

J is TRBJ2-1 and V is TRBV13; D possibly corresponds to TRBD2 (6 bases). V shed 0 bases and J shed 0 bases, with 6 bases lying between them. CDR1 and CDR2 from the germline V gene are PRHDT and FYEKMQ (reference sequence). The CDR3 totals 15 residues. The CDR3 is CASSLGGSSYNEQFF. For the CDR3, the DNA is TGTGCCAGCAGCTTAGGCGGGAGCTCCTACAATGAGCAGTTCTTC.

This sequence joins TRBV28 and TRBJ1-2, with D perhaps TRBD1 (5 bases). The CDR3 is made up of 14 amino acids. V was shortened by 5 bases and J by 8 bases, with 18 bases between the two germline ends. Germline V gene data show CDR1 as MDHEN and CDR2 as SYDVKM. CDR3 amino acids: CASSRGRLEGGYTF. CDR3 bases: TGTGCCAGCAGTAGGGGACGGCTGGAGGGGGGCTACACCTTC.

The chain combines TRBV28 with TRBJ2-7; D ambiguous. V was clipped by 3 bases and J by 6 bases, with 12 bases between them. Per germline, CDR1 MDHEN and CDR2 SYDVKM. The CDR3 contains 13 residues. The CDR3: CASSLGNSGEQYF. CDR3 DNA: TGTGCCAGCAGTTTGGGTAACAGTGGCGAGCAGTACTTC.

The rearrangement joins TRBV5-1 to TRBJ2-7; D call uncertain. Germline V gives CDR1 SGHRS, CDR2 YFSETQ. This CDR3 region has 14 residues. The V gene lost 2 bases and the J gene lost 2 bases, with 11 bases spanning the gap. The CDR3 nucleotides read TGCGCCAGCAGCTTTAGATCAAGGACCTACGAGCAGTACTTC. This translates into CASSFRSRTYEQYF.

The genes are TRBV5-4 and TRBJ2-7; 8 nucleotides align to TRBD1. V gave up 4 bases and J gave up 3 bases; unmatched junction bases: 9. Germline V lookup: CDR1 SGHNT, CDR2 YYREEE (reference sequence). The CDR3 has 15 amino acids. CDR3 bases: TGTGCCAGCAGCACCCGGACAGGGTTAATCTACGAGCAGTACTTC. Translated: CASSTRTGLIYEQYF.

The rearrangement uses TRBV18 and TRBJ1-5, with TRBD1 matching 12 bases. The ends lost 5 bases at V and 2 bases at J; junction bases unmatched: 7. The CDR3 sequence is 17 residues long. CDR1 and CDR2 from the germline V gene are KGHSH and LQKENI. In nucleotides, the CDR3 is TGTGCCAGCTCATCCGGGACAGGGGGCTCGGGCAATCAGCCCCAGCATTTT. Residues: CASSSGTGGSGNQPQHF.

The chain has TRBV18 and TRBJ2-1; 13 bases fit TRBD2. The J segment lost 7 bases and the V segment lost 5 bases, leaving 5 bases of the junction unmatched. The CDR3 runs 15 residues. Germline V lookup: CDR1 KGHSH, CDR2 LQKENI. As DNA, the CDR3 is TGTGCCAGCTCAACGACTAGCGGGAGGCAAAATGAGCAGTTCTTC. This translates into CASSTTSGRQNEQFF. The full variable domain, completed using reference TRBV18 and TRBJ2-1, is NAGVMQNPRHLVRRRGQEARLRCSPMKGHSHVYWYRQLPEEGLKFMVYLQKENIIDESGMPKERFSAEFPKEGPSILRIQQVVRGDSAAYFCASSTTSGRQNEQFFGPGTRLTVL.

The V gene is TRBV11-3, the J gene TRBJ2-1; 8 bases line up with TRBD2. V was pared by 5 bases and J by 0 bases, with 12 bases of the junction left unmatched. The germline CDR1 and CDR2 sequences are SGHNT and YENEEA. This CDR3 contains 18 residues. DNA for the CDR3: TGTGCCAGCAGCCTCACCTCCTCTAGCGGGTACTCCTACAATGAGCAGTTCTTC. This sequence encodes CASSLTSSSGYSYNEQFF.

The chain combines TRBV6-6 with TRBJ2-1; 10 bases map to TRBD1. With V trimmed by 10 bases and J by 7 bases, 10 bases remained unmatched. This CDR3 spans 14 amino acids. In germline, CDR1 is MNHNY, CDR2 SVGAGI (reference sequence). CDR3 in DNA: TGTGCCACCTCACGACAGGGGGCGATGAATGAGCAGTTCTTC. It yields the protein CATSRQGAMNEQFF.

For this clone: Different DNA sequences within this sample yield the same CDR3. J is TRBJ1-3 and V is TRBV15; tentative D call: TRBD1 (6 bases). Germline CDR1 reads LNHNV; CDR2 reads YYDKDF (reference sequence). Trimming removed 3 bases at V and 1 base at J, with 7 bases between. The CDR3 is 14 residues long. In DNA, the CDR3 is TGTGCCACCAGCAGGGACAGTTCTGGAAACACCATATATTTT. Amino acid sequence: CATSRDSSGNTIYF.

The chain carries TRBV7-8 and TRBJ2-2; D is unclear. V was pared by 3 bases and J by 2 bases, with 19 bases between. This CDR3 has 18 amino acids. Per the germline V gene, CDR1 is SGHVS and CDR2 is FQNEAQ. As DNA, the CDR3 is TGTGCCAGCAGCTTGAGACCCCACACCCCTCCTAACACCGGGGAGCTGTTTTTT. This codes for CASSLRPHTPPNTGELFF.

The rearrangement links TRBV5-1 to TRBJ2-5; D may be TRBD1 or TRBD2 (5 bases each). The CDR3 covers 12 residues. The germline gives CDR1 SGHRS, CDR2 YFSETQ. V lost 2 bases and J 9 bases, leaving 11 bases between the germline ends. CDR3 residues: CASSFEGQAQYF. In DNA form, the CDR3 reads TGCGCCAGCAGCTTTGAGGGGCAAGCCCAGTACTTC.

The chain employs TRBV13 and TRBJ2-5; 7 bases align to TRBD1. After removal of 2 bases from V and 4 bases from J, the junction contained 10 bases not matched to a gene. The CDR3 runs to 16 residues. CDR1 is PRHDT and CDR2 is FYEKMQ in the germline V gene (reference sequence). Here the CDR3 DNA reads TGTGCCAGCAGCTTAAGAGGGGGCCGGGGCATAGAGACCCAGTACTTC. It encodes CASSLRGGRGIETQYF.